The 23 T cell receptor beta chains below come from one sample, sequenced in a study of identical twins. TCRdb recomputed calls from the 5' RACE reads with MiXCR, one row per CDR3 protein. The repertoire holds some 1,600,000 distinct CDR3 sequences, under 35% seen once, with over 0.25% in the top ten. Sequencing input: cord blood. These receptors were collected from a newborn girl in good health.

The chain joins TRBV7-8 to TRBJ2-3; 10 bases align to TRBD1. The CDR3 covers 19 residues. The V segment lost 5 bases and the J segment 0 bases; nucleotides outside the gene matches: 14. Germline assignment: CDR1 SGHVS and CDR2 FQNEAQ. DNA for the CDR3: TGTGCCAGCAGCACCCGTTCGAATCCGGGACAGGGGAGCACAGATACGCAGTATTTT. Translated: CASSTRSNPGQGSTDTQYF.

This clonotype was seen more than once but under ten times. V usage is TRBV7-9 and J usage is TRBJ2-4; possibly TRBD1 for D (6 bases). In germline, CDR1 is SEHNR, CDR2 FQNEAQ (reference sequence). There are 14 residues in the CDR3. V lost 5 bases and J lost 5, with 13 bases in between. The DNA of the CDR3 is TGTGCCAGCAGCAGTCAGGGGCTGGAAAACATTCAGTACTTC. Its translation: CASSSQGLENIQYF.

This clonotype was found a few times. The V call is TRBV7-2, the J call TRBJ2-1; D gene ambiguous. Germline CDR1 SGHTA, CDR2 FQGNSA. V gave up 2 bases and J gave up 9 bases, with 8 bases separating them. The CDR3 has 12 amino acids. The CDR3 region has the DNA TGTGCCAGCAGCTTACCCTTGTTTGAGCAGTTCTTC. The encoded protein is CASSLPLFEQFF.

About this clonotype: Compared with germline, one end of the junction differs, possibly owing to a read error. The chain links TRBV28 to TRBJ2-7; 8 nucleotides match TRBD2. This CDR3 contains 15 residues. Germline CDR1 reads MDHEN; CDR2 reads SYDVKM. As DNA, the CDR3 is TGTGCCAGCAGTTTGACCCTAGCGGGCAGCTACGAGCGGTACTTC. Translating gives CASSLTLAGSYERYF.

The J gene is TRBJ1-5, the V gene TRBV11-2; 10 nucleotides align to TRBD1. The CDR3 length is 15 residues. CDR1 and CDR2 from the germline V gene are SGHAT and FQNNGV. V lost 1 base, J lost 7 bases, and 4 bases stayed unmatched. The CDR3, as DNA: TGTGCCAGCAGCTTAGCGGACAGGGGGAGGCAGCCCCAGCATTTT. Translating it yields CASSLADRGRQPQHF.

CDR3 nucleotide sequence: TGTGCCAGCAGCAAGAATAAAGCAGGCTCGAGGGGCACTGAAGCTTTCTTT. Translating it yields CASSKNKAGSRGTEAFF. V is TRBV14 and J is TRBJ1-1, with a tentative D call TRBD1 (5 bases). The CDR3 has 17 residues. Germline CDR1 SGHDN, CDR2 FVKESK. With 5 bases removed from V and 4 bases from J, the gap between germline ends came to 23 bases.

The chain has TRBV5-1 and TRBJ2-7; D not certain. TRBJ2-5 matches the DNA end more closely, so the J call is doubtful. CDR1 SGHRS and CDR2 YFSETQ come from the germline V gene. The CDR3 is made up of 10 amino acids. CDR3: CAALGSTQYF. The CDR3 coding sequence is TGCGCCGCCCTGGGGTCGACCCAGTACTTC.

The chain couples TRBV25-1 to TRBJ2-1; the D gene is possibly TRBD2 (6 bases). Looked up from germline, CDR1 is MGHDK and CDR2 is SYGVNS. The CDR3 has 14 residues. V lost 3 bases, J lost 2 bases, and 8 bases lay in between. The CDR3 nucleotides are TGTGCCAGCAGTGAGGTAGCGGCCTACAATGAGCAGTTCTTC. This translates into CASSEVAAYNEQFF.

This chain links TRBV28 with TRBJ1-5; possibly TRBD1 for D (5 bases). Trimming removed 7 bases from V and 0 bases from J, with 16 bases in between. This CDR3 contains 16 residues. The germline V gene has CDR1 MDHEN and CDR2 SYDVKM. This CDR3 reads CASTTLGLYSNQPQHF. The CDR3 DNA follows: TGTGCCAGCACCACATTGGGGCTCTATAGCAATCAGCCCCAGCATTTT.

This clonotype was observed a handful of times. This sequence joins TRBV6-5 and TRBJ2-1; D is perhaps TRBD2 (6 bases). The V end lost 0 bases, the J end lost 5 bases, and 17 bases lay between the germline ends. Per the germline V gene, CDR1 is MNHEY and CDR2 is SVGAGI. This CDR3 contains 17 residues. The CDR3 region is CASSYSMFLGRDNEQFF. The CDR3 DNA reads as TGTGCCAGCAGTTACTCGATGTTCCTCGGGAGAGACAATGAGCAGTTCTTC.

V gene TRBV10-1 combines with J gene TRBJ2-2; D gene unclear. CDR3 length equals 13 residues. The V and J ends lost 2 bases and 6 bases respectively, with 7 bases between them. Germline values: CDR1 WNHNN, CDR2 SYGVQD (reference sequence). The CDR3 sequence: CASSEQVPGELFF. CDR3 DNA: TGCGCCAGCAGTGAGCAGGTCCCCGGGGAGCTGTTTTTT.

CDR3: CASSYSRLAGGYNEQFF. CDR3 nucleotides: TGTGCCAGCAGTTACTCTAGACTAGCGGGAGGGTACAATGAGCAGTTCTTC. The gene calls are TRBV6-5 and TRBJ2-1, with 14 positions matching TRBD2. The CDR3 has 17 residues. The germline CDR1 and CDR2 sequences are MNHEY and SVGAGI. With 0 bases clipped from V and 4 bases from J, the junction kept 2 bases outside the gene matches.

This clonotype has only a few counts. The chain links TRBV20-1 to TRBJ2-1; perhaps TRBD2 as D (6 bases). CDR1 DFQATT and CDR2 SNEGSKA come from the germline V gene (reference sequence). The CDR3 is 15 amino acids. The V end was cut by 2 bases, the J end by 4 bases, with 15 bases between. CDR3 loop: CSARYQAGGYNEQFF. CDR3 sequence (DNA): TGCAGTGCTAGATACCAAGCAGGAGGGTACAATGAGCAGTTCTTC.

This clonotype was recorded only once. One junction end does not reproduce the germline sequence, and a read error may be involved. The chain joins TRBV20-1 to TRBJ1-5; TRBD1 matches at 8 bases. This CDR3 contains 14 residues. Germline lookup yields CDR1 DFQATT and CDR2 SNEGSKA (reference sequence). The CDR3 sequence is CSAGTGPSNQLQHF. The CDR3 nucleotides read TGCAGTGCCGGGACAGGCCCAAGCAATCAGCTCCAGCATTTT.

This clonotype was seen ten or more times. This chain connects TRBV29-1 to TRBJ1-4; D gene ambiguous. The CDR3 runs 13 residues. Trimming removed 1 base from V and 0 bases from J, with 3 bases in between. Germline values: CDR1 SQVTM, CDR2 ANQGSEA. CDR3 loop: CSVEGTTNEKLFF. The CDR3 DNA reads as TGCAGCGTTGAAGGGACAACTAATGAAAAACTGTTTTTT.

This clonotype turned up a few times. The CDR3 coding sequence is TGCAGTGCTAGGAAGGCGGGCACAGATACGCAGTATTTT. Translated: CSARKAGTDTQYF. The gene calls are TRBV20-1 and TRBJ2-3, with D uncertain. The CDR3 contains 13 residues. Germline CDR1 and CDR2: DFQATT and SNEGSKA (reference sequence). The V end lost 3 bases, the J end lost 1 base, and 8 bases lay between the germline ends.

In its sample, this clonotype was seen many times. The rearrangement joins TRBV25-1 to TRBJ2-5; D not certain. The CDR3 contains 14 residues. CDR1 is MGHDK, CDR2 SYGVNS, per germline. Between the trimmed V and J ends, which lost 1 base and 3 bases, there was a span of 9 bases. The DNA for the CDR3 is TGTGCCAGCAGTGAATGGAGCCTGAAAGAGACCCAGTACTTC. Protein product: CASSEWSLKETQYF.

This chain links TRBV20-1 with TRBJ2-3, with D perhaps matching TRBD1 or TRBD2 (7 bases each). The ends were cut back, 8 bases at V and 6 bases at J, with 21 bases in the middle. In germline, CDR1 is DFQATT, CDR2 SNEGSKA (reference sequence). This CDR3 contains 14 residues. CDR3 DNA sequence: TGCAGTCTCTCCGGGGACAGCGGGGCGGATACGCAGTATTTT. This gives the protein CSLSGDSGADTQYF.

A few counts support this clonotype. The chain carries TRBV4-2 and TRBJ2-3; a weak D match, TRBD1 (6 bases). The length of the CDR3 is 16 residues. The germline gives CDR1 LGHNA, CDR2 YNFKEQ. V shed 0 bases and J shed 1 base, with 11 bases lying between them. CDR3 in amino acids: CASSQDLEGGTDTQYF. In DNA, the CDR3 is TGTGCCAGCAGCCAAGATCTAGAGGGGGGCACAGATACGCAGTATTTT.

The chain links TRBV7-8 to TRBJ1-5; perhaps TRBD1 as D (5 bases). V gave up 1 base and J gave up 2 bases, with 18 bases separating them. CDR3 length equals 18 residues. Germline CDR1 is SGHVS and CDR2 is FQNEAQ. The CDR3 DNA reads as TGTGCCAGCAGCTTAGGACGATGGTCGGGGGGGGGCAATCAGCCCCAGCATTTT. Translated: CASSLGRWSGGGNQPQHF.

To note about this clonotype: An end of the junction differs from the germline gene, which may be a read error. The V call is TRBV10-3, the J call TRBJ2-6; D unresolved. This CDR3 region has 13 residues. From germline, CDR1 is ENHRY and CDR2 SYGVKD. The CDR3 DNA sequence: TGTGCCATCCGTGAGTTTGGGGCCAACGTCCTGACTTTC. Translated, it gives CAIREFGANVLTF.

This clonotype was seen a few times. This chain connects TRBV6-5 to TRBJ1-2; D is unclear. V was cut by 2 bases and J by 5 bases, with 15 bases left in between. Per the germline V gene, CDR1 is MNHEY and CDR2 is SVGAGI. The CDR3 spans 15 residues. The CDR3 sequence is CASSYGSTGRYGYTF. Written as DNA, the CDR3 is TGTGCCAGCAGTTACGGGTCCACCGGGAGGTATGGCTACACCTTC.

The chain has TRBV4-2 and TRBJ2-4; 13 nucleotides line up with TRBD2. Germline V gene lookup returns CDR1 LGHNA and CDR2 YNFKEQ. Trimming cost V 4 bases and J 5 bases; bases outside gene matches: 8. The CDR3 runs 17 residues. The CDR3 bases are TGTGCCAGCAGCCGGACTAGCGGGGGTGGCAATCAAAACATTCAGTACTTC. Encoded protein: CASSRTSGGGNQNIQYF.